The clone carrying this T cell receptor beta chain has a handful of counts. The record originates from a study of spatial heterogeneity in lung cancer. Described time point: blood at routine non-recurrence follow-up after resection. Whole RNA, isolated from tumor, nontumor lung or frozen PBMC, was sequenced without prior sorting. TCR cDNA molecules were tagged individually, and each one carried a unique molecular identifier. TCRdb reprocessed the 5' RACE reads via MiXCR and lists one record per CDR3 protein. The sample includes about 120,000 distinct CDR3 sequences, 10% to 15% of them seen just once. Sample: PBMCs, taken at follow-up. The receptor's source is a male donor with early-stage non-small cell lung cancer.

As DNA, the CDR3 is TGTGCCAGCAGCGCAGGAAGTGGGCTTTTCTACGAGCAGTACTTC. Translation: CASSAGSGLFYEQYF. The rearrangement joins TRBV7-9 to TRBJ2-7; no reliable D call. Per germline, CDR1 SEHNR and CDR2 FQNEAQ (reference sequence). The CDR3 runs to 15 residues. With 5 bases removed from V and 3 bases from J, the gap between germline ends came to 17 bases.